This T cell receptor (beta chain) is from a study of blood T cell repertoires in COVID-19 (dated by TCRdb to 2018 to 2020). Describing the broader study: The collaborator samples originated in the United States, Italy and Spain and spanned the acute and convalescent phases of COVID-19. The prospective study material was composed of cDNA or gDNA derived from T cells, B-cell-depleted T cells, or PBMCs. Subjects who had been exposed to COVID-19, were actively infected with it, or had recovered from it provided the deeply sampled blood TCRbeta repertoires that made up the dataset. A freely available public database, intended as a resource for researchers studying the immune response to SARS-CoV-2, is where the repertoires were released. Samples were obtained from the ongoing ImmuneRACE study (first 160 participants) and from approximately 1,200 subjects provided by 6 global collaborators. A de-identified subject ID, COVID-19 status, age in years and sex were almost always included in the sample metadata. Where available, HLA class I and class II types were taken from metadata supplied by the sample provider and were not determined by assay-based typing.

Collaborating institutions collected whole blood in K2EDTA tubes following their own protocols. For TCRbeta analysis, collaborators shipped samples as frozen whole blood, isolated PBMCs, or DNA extracted from either of those sample types. Summary of the overall study and its limitations: The amount of clinical and demographic metadata varied by source and participant and was provided uncurated.

The junction shows trimming of 4 bases on V and 5 bases on J, plus 8 bases between the germline ends. The germline V gene gives CDR1 as MNHEY and CDR2 as SVGAGI. The CDR3 runs 12 residues from the cysteine to the phenylalanine. CDR3 DNA is the only sequence kept; it has 36 bases, read in frame from the first base. The immunoSEQ Assay, a bias-controlled multiplex PCR, was used to amplify TCRbeta CDR3 regions from genomic DNA. The source study handled its data this way. The number of nucleated cells in each sample was estimated from the amplification of reference gene primers within the assay. Sequence reads were collapsed and filtered to measure the absolute abundance of every unique TCRbeta CDR3 rearrangement. Productive Simpson clonality was computed per sample as the square root of Simpson's diversity index over productive rearrangements. Here the immuneACCESS table is served through TCRdb, limited to in-frame sequences with V and J called. Missing clones are a known gap in these copies; in checked studies unresolved V genes cover under half, and the rest lacks a known reason. V and J calls and clone size are those listed in that table; D and trimming were worked out from the DNA. Present in this sample are under 300,000 clones, around four fifths of which were seen just once. The biggest ten clones account for around 6.4% of the sample.

As regards this clone: It lacks a known antigen. One base away there is no much larger clone; base qualities are not given.

In this chain, TRBV6-5 is recombined with TRBJ1-2; no D segment can be confidently identified. Material: peripheral blood. The clonotype originates from a woman aged 60-75 years with active or convalescent COVID-19. The CDR3 region has the sequence CASSSGLYGYTF. The DNA reads as follows: TGTGCCAGCAGTTCCGGGTTGTATGGCTACACCTTC.